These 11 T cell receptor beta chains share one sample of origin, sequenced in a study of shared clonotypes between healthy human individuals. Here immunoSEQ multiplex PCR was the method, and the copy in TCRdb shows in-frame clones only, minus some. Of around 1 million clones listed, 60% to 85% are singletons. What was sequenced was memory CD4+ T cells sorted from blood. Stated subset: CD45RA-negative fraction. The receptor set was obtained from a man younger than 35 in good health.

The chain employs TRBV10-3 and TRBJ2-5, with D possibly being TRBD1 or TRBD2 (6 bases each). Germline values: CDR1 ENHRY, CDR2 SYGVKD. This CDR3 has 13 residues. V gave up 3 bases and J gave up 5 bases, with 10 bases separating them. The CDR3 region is CAISDGGWETQYF. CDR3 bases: TGTGCCATCAGTGACGGGGGCTGGGAGACCCAGTACTTC.

The CDR3 DNA follows: TGTGCCAGCAGCTCTCAGGTGAACACTGAAGCTTTCTTT. It encodes CASSSQVNTEAFF. The rearrangement uses TRBV7-3 and TRBJ1-1; unclear D gene. CDR1 is SGHTA, CDR2 FQGTGA, per germline. V shed 4 bases and J shed 0 bases, with 6 bases lying between them. The CDR3 sequence is 13 residues long.

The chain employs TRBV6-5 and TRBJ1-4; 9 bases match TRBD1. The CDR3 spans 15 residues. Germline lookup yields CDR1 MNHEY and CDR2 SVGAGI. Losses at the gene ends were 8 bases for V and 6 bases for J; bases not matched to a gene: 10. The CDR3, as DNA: TGTGCCAGCTCCGTGGACAGGGGACCATATGAAAAACTGTTTTTT. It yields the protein CASSVDRGPYEKLFF.

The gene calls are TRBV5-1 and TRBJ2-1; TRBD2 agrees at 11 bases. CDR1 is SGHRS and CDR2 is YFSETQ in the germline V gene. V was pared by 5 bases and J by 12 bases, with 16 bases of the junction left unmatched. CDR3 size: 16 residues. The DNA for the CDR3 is TGCGCCAGCAGTTCCTTAGCGGGAGGGTACGCCGACTGGCAGTTCTTC. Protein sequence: CASSSLAGGYADWQFF.

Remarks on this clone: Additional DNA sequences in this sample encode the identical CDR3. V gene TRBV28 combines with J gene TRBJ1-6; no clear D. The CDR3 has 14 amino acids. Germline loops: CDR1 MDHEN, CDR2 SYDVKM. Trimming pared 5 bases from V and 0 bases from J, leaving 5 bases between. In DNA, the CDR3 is TGTGCCAGCAGTGGGAGCTCCTATAATTCACCCCTCCACTTT. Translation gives CASSGSSYNSPLHF.

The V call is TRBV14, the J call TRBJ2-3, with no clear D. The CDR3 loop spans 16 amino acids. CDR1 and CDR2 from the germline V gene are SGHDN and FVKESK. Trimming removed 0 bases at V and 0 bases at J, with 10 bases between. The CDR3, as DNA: TGTGCCAGCAGCCAAGATCGCCCCCTCAGCACAGATACGCAGTATTTT. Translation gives CASSQDRPLSTDTQYF. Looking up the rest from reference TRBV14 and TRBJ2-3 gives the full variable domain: EAGVTQFPSHSVIEKGQTVTLRCDPISGHDNLYWYRRVMGKEIKFLLHFVKESKQDESGMPNNRFLAERTGGTYSTLKVQPAELEDSGVYFCASSQDRPLSTDTQYFGPGTRLTVL.

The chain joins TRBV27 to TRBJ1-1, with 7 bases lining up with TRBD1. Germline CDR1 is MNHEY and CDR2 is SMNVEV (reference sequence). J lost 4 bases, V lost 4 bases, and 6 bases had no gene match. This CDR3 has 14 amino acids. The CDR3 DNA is TGTGCCAGCAGTTCATACACAGGGGTCACTGAAGCTTTCTTT. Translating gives CASSSYTGVTEAFF.

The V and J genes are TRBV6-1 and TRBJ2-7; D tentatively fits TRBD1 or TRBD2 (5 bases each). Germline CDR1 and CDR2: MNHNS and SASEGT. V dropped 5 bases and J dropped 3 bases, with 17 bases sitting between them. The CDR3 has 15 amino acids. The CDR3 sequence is CASSPRGDGYYEQYF. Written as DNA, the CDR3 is TGTGCCAGCAGTCCCCGAGGGGACGGATACTACGAGCAGTACTTC.

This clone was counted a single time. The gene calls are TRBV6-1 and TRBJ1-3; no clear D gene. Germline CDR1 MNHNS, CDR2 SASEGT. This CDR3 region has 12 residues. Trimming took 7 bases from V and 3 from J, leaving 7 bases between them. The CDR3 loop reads CASTVNGNTIYF. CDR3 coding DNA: TGTGCCAGCACAGTTAATGGAAACACCATATATTTT.

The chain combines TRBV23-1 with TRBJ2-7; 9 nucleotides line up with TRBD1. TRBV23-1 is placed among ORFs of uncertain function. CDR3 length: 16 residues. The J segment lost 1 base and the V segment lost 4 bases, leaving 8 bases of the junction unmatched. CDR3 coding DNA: TGCGCCAGCAGTCTAAAACAGGGGGCCTTTTCCTACGAGCAGTACTTC. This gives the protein CASSLKQGAFSYEQYF.

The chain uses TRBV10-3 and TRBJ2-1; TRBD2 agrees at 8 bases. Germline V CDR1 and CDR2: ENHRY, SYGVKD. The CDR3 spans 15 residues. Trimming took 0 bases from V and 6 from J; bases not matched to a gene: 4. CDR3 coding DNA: TGTGCCATCAGTGAGTCGACACGGGAGGGCAATGAGCAGTTCTTC. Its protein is CAISESTREGNEQFF.